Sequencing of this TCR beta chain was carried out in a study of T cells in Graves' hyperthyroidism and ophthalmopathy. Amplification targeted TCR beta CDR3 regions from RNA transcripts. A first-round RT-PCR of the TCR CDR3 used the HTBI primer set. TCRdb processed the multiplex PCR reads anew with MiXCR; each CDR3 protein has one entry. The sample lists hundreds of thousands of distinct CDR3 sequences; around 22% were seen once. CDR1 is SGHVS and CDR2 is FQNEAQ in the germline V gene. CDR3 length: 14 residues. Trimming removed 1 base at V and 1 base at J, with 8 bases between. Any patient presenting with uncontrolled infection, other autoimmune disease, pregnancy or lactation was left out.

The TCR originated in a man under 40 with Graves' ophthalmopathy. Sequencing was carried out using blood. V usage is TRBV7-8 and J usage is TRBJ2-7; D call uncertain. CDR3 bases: TGTGCCAGCAGCTTAGTGATAGGGTCCTACGAGCAGTACTTC. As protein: CASSLVIGSYEQYF.